The clone carrying this TCR beta chain was recorded once. The entry originates in a study of blood T cell repertoires in COVID-19. The CDR3 is 15 residues long. Losses at the gene ends were 6 bases for V and 4 bases for J; bases not matched to a gene: 6. Germline-derived CDR1 and CDR2 are SNHLY and FYNNEI. Data came from immunoSEQ multiplex PCR; TCRdb stores just in-frame clones and leaves some out. Of about 440,000 clones listed, roughly 90% are singletons. The clonotype was recovered from a woman in her 30s with acute or convalescent COVID-19. Source material: peripheral blood. The chain carries TRBV2 and TRBJ2-1; 10 bases line up with TRBD2. The DNA of the CDR3 is TGTGCCAGCAGCCGCTTACTAGCGGGATACAATGAGCAGTTCTTC. As protein: CASSRLLAGYNEQFF.